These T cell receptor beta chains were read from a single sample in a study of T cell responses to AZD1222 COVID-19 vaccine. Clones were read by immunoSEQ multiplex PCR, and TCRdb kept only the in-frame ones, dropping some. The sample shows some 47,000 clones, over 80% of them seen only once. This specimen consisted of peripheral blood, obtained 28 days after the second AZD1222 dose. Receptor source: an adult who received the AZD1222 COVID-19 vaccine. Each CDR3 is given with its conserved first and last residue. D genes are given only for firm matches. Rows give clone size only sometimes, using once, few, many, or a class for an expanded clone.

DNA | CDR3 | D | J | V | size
TGTGCCAGCAGCTTACGGAGCCGAGGCTACGAGCAGTACTTC | CASSLRSRGYEQYF | NA | TRBJ2-7 | TRBV7-8 | NA
TGTGCCAGCAGTTTATACGGGGGGACTCGCTCCTACGAGCAGTACTTC | CASSLYGGTRSYEQYF | TRBD2 | TRBJ2-7 | TRBV28 | NA
TGTGCCATCAGCCCAAGGACTGGGGCCAACGTCCTGACTTTC | CAISPRTGANVLTF | NA | TRBJ2-6 | TRBV10-3 | NA
TGCGCCAGCAGCTTCGGGGGGACCGATTCACCCCTCCACTTT | CASSFGGTDSPLHF | NA | TRBJ1-6 | TRBV5-1 | NA
TGTGCCAGCAGTGTATCGGGGGGACTCTTCGGGAACACTGAAGCTTTCTTT | CASSVSGGLFGNTEAFF | NA | TRBJ1-1 | TRBV6-1 | NA
TGCGCCAGCAGCTTTATCGCGGGAGGGGGGAATGAGCAGTTCTTC | CASSFIAGGGNEQFF | TRBD2 | TRBJ2-1 | TRBV5-1 | few
TGTGCCAGCAGTGAATTCCCGGGCGTAGCTTTCTTT | CASSEFPGVAFF | NA | TRBJ1-1 | TRBV2 | NA
TGCAGCGTTGGGGGGAGGGGCCAAGGGACCCAGTACTTC | CSVGGRGQGTQYF | TRBD2 | TRBJ2-5 | TRBV29-1 | once
TGTGCCAGCAGTGAGGGGGGAGAGACCCAGTACTTC | CASSEGGETQYF | NA | TRBJ2-5 | TRBV2 | NA
TGCGCCAGCAGCCAAGATTTGGGCCCTCGGTACCAAGAGACCCAGTACTTC | CASSQDLGPRYQETQYF | NA | TRBJ2-5 | TRBV4-1 | NA
TGCGCCAGCAGCTTTCTAGCGTCGAACACCGGGGAGCTGTTTTTT | CASSFLASNTGELFF | NA | TRBJ2-2 | TRBV5-1 | NA
TGTGCCAGCAGCTTGGTTACAGACAGCCGAATTCGAGGCTACACCTTC | CASSLVTDSRIRGYTF | NA | TRBJ1-2 | TRBV5-6 | once
TGTGCCAGTAGTATCTCTCTGGGGACGCAGTATTTT | CASSISLGTQYF | NA | TRBJ2-3 | TRBV19 | NA
TGTGCCAGCAGTTACGGGAGGGTTGGTGAAAAACTGTTTTTT | CASSYGRVGEKLFF | NA | TRBJ1-4 | TRBV6-5 | NA
TGCGCCAGCAGCTTGTTGGGTCAAGAGACCCAGTACTTC | CASSLLGQETQYF | NA | TRBJ2-5 | TRBV5-1 | NA
TGCAGCGTTGAAGACAGCACAGATACGCAGTATTTT | CSVEDSTDTQYF | NA | TRBJ2-3 | TRBV29-1 | NA
TGCGCCAGCAGCCGAACGGGACAGGGCCCCCCTGGGGACACCGGGGAGCTGTTTTTT | CASSRTGQGPPGDTGELFF | TRBD1 | TRBJ2-2 | TRBV5-1 | NA
TGTGCCAGTAGTACCCCACAGGGACTAGCCGGATCAGAGCCCACAGATACGCAGTATTTT | CASSTPQGLAGSEPTDTQYF | TRBD2 | TRBJ2-3 | TRBV19 | once
TGTGCCTGGAGTCCTCGCAGGACTAGCGGGACCTACGAGCAGTACTTC | CAWSPRRTSGTYEQYF | TRBD2 | TRBJ2-7 | TRBV30 | NA
TGTGCCAGCAGTGAATTTGTCCTCCGGGATCCATCCTACAATGAGCAGTTCTTC | CASSEFVLRDPSYNEQFF | NA | TRBJ2-1 | TRBV25-1 | NA
TGCGCCAGCAGCTTGGGTCTAGCCAAAAACATTCAGTACTTC | CASSLGLAKNIQYF | NA | TRBJ2-4 | TRBV5-1 | NA
TGTGCCATCACGGGGGTCAGGACGAACACTGAAGCTTTCTTT | CAITGVRTNTEAFF | NA | TRBJ1-1 | TRBV6-5 | NA
TGTGCCAGCAGCAAAGATTACAGCCTAGGGTACGAGCAGTACTTC | CASSKDYSLGYEQYF | NA | TRBJ2-7 | TRBV21-1 | NA
TGCGCCAGCCGCCGGGGGGCAGGGGAGGCGGAGACCCAGTACTTC | CASRRGAGEAETQYF | NA | TRBJ2-5 | TRBV5-1 | NA
TGTGCCAGCAGCTTCCGCACAGATACGCAGTATTTT | CASSFRTDTQYF | NA | TRBJ2-3 | TRBV7-9 | NA
TGCGCCAGCAGCCTTCTAGCGGGAGGGCCGGGGTCCTACAATGAGCAGTTCTTC | CASSLLAGGPGSYNEQFF | TRBD2 | TRBJ2-1 | TRBV4-1 | NA
TGCGCCAGCAGTGCGGGGAATCAGCCCCAGCATTTT | CASSAGNQPQHF | NA | TRBJ1-5 | TRBV10-1 | once
TGTGCCAGCAGCCATTGGGGGGGAGTCTACGAGCAGTACTTC | CASSHWGGVYEQYF | TRBD2 | TRBJ2-7 | TRBV3-1/TRBV3-2 | NA
TGTGCCAGCAGCTTGGCACAGGACGCGGGCAATCAGCCCCAGCATTTT | CASSLAQDAGNQPQHF | NA | TRBJ1-5 | TRBV5-6 | NA
TGTGCCAGCAGCCCGGACAGTTGGAATTCACCCCTCCACTTT | CASSPDSWNSPLHF | NA | TRBJ1-6 | TRBV27 | NA
TGTGCCAGCAGTGGGGGACTAGCGGGCTACAATGAGCAGTTCTTC | CASSGGLAGYNEQFF | TRBD2 | TRBJ2-1 | TRBV6-2/TRBV6-3 | NA
TGTGCCAGCAGCCCTCCAGGGGCCAACGTCCTGACTTTC | CASSPPGANVLTF | NA | TRBJ2-6 | TRBV5-4 | once
TGTGCCAGCAGCAGGGACAGGGCCACCCTCCACTTT | CASSRDRATLHF | TRBD1 | TRBJ1-6 | TRBV7-2 | NA
TGCGCCAGCAGTGAGTCGAGGCCTAGCGGGAGCAAAGAGCAGTTCTTC | CASSESRPSGSKEQFF | TRBD2 | TRBJ2-1 | TRBV10-2 | NA
TGTGCCAGCAGTCAGGGATTGGGTTATCAGCCCCAGCATTTT | CASSQGLGYQPQHF | NA | TRBJ1-5 | TRBV28 | NA
TGTGCCAGCTCTACCAGGGGCGGGAGGGGCACTGAAGCTTTCTTT | CASSTRGGRGTEAFF | NA | TRBJ1-1 | TRBV9 | NA
TGTGCCAGCTCTCAAGGGACAGGGCGAAATTCACCCCTCCACTTT | CASSQGTGRNSPLHF | TRBD1 | TRBJ1-6 | TRBV18 | NA
TGCGCCAGCTCGGCGGGCGGAACTACCCACAAAGAGACCCAGTACTTC | CASSAGGTTHKETQYF | NA | TRBJ2-5 | TRBV5-1 | once
TGTGCCAGCAGGCAGCAGGGATGGAATTCACCCCTCCACTTT | CASRQQGWNSPLHF | NA | TRBJ1-6 | TRBV11-1 | NA
TGTGCCAGCAGCCCCGCCCGGGACAGGAACACCGGGGAGCTGTTTTTT | CASSPARDRNTGELFF | TRBD1 | TRBJ2-2 | TRBV5-4 | NA
TGTGCCAGTAGTGCGACAGGGGGCGCGTATGGCTACACCTTC | CASSATGGAYGYTF | TRBD1 | TRBJ1-2 | TRBV19 | NA